The 8 T cell receptor beta chains in this list originate from one sample, sequenced in a study of identical twins. MiXCR, run by TCRdb on the 5' RACE reads, gives a single entry per CDR3 protein. Altogether 1.5 million to 2 million distinct CDR3 sequences are present, about 32% being singletons, with the ten largest covering more than 0.25%. Sequenced input: cord blood. The receptors here all came from a newborn girl in good health.

Remarks on this clonotype: At one end the junction does not follow the germline gene, possibly because of a read error. V and J are TRBV2 and TRBJ1-6, with TRBD1 matching over 9 bases. Germline values: CDR1 SNHLY, CDR2 FYNNEI. The CDR3 has 13 amino acids. The CDR3 DNA reads as TGTGCCAGCGGGACAGGGCATAATTCACCCCCCCACTTT. Protein: CASGTGHNSPPHF.

This clonotype was counted between two and nine times. This chain uses TRBV29-1 with TRBJ1-2, with D unclear. Trimming took off 8 bases at V and 0 bases at J, with 10 bases between the two ends. Looked up from germline, CDR1 is SQVTM and CDR2 is ANQGSEA. The CDR3 has 12 amino acids. CDR3 amino acids: CSSEQANYGYTF. CDR3 nucleotides: TGCAGCTCCGAGCAAGCTAACTATGGCTACACCTTC.

The chain combines TRBV27 with TRBJ2-3, with D perhaps TRBD2 (5 bases). V was pared by 5 bases and J by 0 bases, with 15 bases between. The CDR3 has 16 amino acids. Germline V gene sequence: CDR1 MNHEY, CDR2 SMNVEV (reference sequence). The CDR3 DNA sequence: TGTGCCAGCAGTGGTGTATTGGGAGTGAGCACAGATACGCAGTATTTT. Its translation: CASSGVLGVSTDTQYF.

At least ten counts were recorded for this clonotype. The CDR3: CASSYGGTSYEQYF. The CDR3 nucleotides read TGTGCCAGCAGTTACGGTGGGACTTCCTACGAGCAGTACTTC. The V gene is TRBV6-2 or TRBV6-3, the J gene TRBJ2-7; a possible D gene is TRBD2 (6 bases). Trimming left V 2 bases short and J 1 base short, with 9 bases between. This CDR3 is 14 amino acids long. The germline V gene has CDR1 MNHEY and CDR2 SVGEGT.

The rearrangement uses TRBV5-8 and TRBJ2-5; 13 nucleotides agree with TRBD2. Per the germline V gene, CDR1 is SGHTS and CDR2 is YDEGEE. J gave up 11 bases and V 4 bases, and 14 bases lay outside the gene matches. CDR3 length: 16 residues. The CDR3 reads CASSPTSGGHFLQQYF. CDR3 in DNA: TGTGCCAGCAGCCCGACTAGCGGGGGGCATTTCTTGCAGCAGTACTTC.

The V and J genes are TRBV12-3 or TRBV12-4 and TRBJ2-5, with 7 bases identical to TRBD2. This CDR3 region has 13 residues. V was clipped by 5 bases and J by 11 bases; unmatched bases: 11. The CDR3, as DNA: TGTGCCAGCAGTCTCCCGGGGGGATCTGAGCAGTACTTC. Protein: CASSLPGGSEQYF.

This clonotype was counted at least ten times. The chain couples TRBV21-1 to TRBJ2-1. TRBV21-1 is given as a pseudogene. CDR3 length equals 12 residues. The CDR3: CASSNTYNEQFF. The CDR3 nucleotides are TGTGCCAGCAGCAACACCTACAATGAGCAGTTCTTC.

The rearrangement uses TRBV4-1 and TRBJ1-6; D uncertain. The germline V gene has CDR1 MGHRA and CDR2 YSYEKL. The CDR3 runs 12 residues. Trimming stripped 1 base from V and 11 bases from J, with 6 bases between. The CDR3 is CASSQGFPPLHF. CDR3 nucleotides: TGCGCCAGCAGCCAAGGTTTTCCACCCCTCCACTTT.